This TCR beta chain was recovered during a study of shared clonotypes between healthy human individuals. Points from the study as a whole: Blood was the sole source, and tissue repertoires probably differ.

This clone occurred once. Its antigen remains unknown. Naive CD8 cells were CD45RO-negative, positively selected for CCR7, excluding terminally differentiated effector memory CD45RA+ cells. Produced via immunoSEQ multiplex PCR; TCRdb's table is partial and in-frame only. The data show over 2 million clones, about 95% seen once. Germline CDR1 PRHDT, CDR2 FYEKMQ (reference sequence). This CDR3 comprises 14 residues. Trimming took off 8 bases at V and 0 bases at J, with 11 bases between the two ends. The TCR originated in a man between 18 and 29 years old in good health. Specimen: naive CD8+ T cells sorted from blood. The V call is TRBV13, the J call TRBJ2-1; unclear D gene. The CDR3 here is CASRLQSSYNEQFF. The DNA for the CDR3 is TGTGCCAGCCGCCTCCAGAGCTCCTACAATGAGCAGTTCTTC.